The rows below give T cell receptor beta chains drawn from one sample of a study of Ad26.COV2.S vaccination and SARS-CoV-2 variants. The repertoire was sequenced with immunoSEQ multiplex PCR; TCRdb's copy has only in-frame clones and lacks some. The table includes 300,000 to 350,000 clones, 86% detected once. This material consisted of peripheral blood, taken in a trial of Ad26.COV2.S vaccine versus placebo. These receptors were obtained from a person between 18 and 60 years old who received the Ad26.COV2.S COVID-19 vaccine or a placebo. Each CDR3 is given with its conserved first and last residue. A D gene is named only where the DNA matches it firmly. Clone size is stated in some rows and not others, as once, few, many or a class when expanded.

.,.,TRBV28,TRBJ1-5,TGTGCCTCCAGCGGGGGGCTAAATCAGCCCCAGCATTTT,CASSGGLNQPQHF
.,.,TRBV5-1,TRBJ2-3,TGCGCCAGCAGCTTGAGGGTGGGTTGGGCAGATACGCAGTATTTT,CASSLRVGWADTQYF
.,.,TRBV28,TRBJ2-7,TGTGCCAGCAATAGTGGGGGCGCGACCTCCTACGAGCAGTACTTC,CASNSGGATSYEQYF
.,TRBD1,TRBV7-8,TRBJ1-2,TGTGCCAGCAGCACAGAACAGGGGCCAAACTATGGCTACACCTTC,CASSTEQGPNYGYTF
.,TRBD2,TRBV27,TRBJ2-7,TGTGCCAGCAGTTTAACGGGACTAGCGGGAGGAGGGAGCTCCTACGAGCAGTACTTC,CASSLTGLAGGGSSYEQYF
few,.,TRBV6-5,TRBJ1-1,TGTGCCAGCAGCCCCCAAGGTCCAAAGCTGCTCGAAGCTTTCTTT,CASSPQGPKLLEAFF
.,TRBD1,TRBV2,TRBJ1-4,TGTGCCAGCAGCGATGGGACAGGCAATGAAAAACTGTTTTTT,CASSDGTGNEKLFF
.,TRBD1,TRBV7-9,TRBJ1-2,TGTGCCGGGCAAGGGGGACAGGGGGTGCGTAATGGCTACACCTTC,CAGQGGQGVRNGYTF
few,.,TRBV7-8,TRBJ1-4,TGTGCCAGCAGCCCATACGGGGAAAAACTGTTTTTT,CASSPYGEKLFF
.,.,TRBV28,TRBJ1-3,TGTGCCAGCACCACGACACCTCTCTCTGGAAACACCATATATTTT,CASTTTPLSGNTIYF
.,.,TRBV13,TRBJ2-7,TGTGCCAGCAGCTCTCTTGGATACGAGCAGTACTTC,CASSSLGYEQYF
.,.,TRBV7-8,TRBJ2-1,TGTGCCAGCAGCCCACGGCGGGGCTTGGCCTACAATGAGCAGTTCTTC,CASSPRRGLAYNEQFF
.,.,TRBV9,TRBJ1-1,TGTGCCAGCAGCGGTCCGACAGTGAACACTGAAGCTTTCTTT,CASSGPTVNTEAFF
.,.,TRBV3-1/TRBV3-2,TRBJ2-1,TGTGCCAGCAGCCATCTCGGCGTTAGGAGCTCCTACAATGAGCAGTTCTTC,CASSHLGVRSSYNEQFF
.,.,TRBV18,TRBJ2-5,TGTGCCAGCTCACTTCTCGGCCGACAGCGAGGAGAGACCCAGTACTTC,CASSLLGRQRGETQYF
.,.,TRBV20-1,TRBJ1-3,TGCAGTGCTAGAGTGGGGGAACCCTTATATTTT,CSARVGEPLYF
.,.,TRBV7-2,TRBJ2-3,TGTGCCAGCAGCACCCCGTCCACCCCTAGCACAGATACGCAGTATTTT,CASSTPSTPSTDTQYF
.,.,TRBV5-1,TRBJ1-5,TGCGCCAGCAGCCCGGGGGAAAGCAATCAGCCCCAGCATTTT,CASSPGESNQPQHF
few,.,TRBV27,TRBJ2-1,TGTGCCAGCAGTTTCTATACGGTGAGGGATGAGCAGTTCTTC,CASSFYTVRDEQFF
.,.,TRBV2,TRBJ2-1,TGTGCCAGCAGGGCAGGATGGGGGTCGGATGAGCAGTTCTTC,CASRAGWGSDEQFF
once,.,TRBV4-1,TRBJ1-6,TGCGCCAGCAGCCAAGAGAGACCCGAGAGTCTTCTACCCCTCCACTTT,CASSQERPESLLPLHF
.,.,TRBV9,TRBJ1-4,TGTGCCAGCACCGCGGGGGCAGGGGACGAAAAACTGTTTTTT,CASTAGAGDEKLFF
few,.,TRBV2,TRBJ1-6,TGTGCCAGCAGTGAAGCGCTTGTTGGGACCAATTCACCCCTCCACTTT,CASSEALVGTNSPLHF
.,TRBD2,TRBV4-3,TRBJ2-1,TGCGCCAGCAGCCCTAGCGGGAGGGTGTACAATGAGCAGTTCTTC,CASSPSGRVYNEQFF
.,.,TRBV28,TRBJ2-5,TGTGCCAGCAGTTTATGGGGGGGTACCGTGACCCAGTACTTC,CASSLWGGTVTQYF
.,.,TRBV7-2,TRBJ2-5,TGTGCCAGCAGCTTATCTACTACCCAAGAGACCCAGTACTTC,CASSLSTTQETQYF
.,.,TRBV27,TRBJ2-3,TGTGCCAGCAGTTTCGAGGGGGATACGCAGTATTTT,CASSFEGDTQYF
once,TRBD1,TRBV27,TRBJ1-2,TGTGCCAGCAGTTTGACAGGGGGCAACTATGGCTACACCTTC,CASSLTGGNYGYTF
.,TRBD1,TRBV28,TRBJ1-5,TGTGCCACTGTGAAAACAGGGGAAATAAGCAATCAGCCCCAGCATTTT,CATVKTGEISNQPQHF
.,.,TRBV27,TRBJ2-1,TGTGCCAGCAGTCGCTACAGGGCCGCCGATGAGCAGTTCTTC,CASSRYRAADEQFF
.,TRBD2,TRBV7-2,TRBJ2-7,TGTGCCAGCAGCTTAGCGAAAAGACTAGCGGAGGGGTACGAGCAGTACTTC,CASSLAKRLAEGYEQYF
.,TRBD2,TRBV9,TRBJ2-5,TGTGCCAGCAGCGTAGCTGGGACTAGCGGATCTCAAGAGACCCAGTACTTC,CASSVAGTSGSQETQYF
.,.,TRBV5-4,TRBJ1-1,TGTGCCAGCAGCTTGGAACGGACCGGCGGAACTGAAGCTTTCTTT,CASSLERTGGTEAFF
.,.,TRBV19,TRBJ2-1,TGTGCCAGTAGTATAGCTAGGGCCCGCGCGAGCTCCTACAATGAGCAGTTCTTC,CASSIARARASSYNEQFF
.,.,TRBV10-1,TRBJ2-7,TGCGCCAGCAGTGAGTTAGGGGGTTACGAGCAGTACTTC,CASSELGGYEQYF
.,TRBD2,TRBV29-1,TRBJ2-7,TGCAGCGTTGAAGAGACTAGCGGAGCCTACGAGCAGTACTTC,CSVEETSGAYEQYF
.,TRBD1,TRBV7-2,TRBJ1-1,TGTGCCAGCAGCCCCCGGGACAGGGGATGGAACACTGAAGCTTTCTTT,CASSPRDRGWNTEAFF
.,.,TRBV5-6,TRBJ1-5,TGTGCCAGCAGCTTGGGACAGGCCAATCAGCCCCAGCATTTT,CASSLGQANQPQHF
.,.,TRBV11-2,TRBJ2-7,TGTGCCAGCAGCGTACTCCACGAGCAGTACTTC,CASSVLHEQYF
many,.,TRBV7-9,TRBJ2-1,TGTGCCAGCAGCTCTACCAGCGCAAACTCCTACAATGAGCAGTTCTTC,CASSSTSANSYNEQFF
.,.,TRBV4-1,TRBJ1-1,TGCGCCAGCAGCCGATACATTGACCGACCGAACACTGAAGCTTTCTTT,CASSRYIDRPNTEAFF
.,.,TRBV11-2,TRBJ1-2,TGTGCCAGCAGCTTTCAGGGGAACTATGGCTACACCTTC,CASSFQGNYGYTF
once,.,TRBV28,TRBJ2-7,TGTGCCAGCAGTTCCACAAGCTACGAGCAGTACTTC,CASSSTSYEQYF
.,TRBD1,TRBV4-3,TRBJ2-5,TGCGCCAGCAGCCATAAACACAGGGGCAGCCAAGAGACCCAGTACTTC,CASSHKHRGSQETQYF
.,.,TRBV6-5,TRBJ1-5,TGTGCCAGCAGGGAGGGTCGTCTCCCCCAGCATTTT,CASREGRLPQHF
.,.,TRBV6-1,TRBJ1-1,TGTGCCAGCATCAGGGCCTTAGATGACGGAGCTTTCTTT,CASIRALDDGAFF
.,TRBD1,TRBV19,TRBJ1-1,TGTGCCAGTTCTGGACAGGGTGGGATCACTGAAGCTTTCTTT,CASSGQGGITEAFF
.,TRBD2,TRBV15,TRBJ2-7,TGTGCCACCAGAGAACCCGGGACTAGCGGGAGGGAGCAGTACTTC,CATREPGTSGREQYF
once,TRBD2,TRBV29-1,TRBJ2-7,TGCAGCGGCCTGACTAGCGGGGTCGGTGAGCAGTACTTC,CSGLTSGVGEQYF
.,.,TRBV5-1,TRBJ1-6,TGCGCCAGCAGTCTCACAGGGAATTCAGATTCACCCCTCCACTTT,CASSLTGNSDSPLHF
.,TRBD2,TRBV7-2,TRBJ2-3,TGTGCCAGCAGCTTGCTCCCAGCGGGGGGGACAGATACGCAGTATTTT,CASSLLPAGGTDTQYF
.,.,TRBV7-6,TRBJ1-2,TGTGCCAGCAGCCCCATCGCCGGGGGCTCCTATGGCTACACCTTC,CASSPIAGGSYGYTF
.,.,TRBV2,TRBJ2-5,TGTGCCAGCAGTTGGAGGGGGGAGACCCAGTACTTC,CASSWRGETQYF
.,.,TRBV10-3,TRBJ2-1,TGTGCCATCAGTGCCTTGGATGAGCAGTTCTTC,CAISALDEQFF
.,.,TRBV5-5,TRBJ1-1,TGTGCCAGCAGCTTGGCGCTGAACACTGAAGCTTTCTTT,CASSLALNTEAFF
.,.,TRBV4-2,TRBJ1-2,TGTGCCAGCAAGTCGCCCGGGGGCGCGGACTATGGCTACACCTTC,CASKSPGGADYGYTF